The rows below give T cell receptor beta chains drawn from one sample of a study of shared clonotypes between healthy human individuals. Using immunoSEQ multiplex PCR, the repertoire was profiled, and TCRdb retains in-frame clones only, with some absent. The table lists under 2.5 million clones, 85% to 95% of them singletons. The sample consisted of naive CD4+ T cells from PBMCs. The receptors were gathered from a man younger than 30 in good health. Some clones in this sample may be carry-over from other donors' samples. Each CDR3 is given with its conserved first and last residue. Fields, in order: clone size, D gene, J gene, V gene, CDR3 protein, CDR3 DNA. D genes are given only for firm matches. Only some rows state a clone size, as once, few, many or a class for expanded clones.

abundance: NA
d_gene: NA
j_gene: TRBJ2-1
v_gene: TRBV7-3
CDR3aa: CASSAPGSVGNEQFF
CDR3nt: TGTGCCAGCAGCGCTCCTGGGTCAGTTGGGAATGAGCAGTTCTTC

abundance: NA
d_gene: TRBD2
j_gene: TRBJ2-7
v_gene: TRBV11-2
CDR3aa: CASSSGGSGTYEQYF
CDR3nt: TGTGCCAGCAGCTCTGGGGGTAGCGGGACCTACGAGCAGTACTTC

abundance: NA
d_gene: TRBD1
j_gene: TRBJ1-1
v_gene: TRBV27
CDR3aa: CASYILQGAYTEAFF
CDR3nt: TGTGCCAGCTATATATTACAGGGGGCGTACACTGAAGCTTTCTTT

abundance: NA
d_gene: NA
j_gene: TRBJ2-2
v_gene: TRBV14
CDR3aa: CASSQDSRVGELFF
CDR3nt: TGTGCCAGCAGCCAAGATAGTCGGGTCGGGGAGCTGTTTTTT

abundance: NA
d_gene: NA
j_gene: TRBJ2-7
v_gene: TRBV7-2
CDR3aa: CASSFSFTSTYEQYF
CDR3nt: TGTGCCAGCAGCTTTTCCTTCACTAGCACCTACGAGCAGTACTTC

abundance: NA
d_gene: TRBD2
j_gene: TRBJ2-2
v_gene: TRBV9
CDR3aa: CASSARLAVNTGELFF
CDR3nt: TGTGCCAGCAGCGCAAGACTAGCGGTGAACACCGGGGAGCTGTTTTTT

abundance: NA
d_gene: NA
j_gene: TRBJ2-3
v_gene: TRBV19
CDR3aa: CASSPGLRWDTDTQYF
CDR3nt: TGTGCCAGTAGTCCAGGTCTACGTTGGGACACAGATACGCAGTATTTT

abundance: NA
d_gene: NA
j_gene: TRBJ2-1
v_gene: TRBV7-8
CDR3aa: CASSLAASQFPSNEQFF
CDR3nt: TGTGCCAGCAGCTTAGCGGCTAGTCAGTTCCCCTCCAATGAGCAGTTCTTC

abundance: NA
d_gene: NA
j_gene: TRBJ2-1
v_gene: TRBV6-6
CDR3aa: CASSYPPLRVRDEQFF
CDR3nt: TGTGCCAGCAGTTACCCACCGCTGAGGGTGCGCGATGAGCAGTTCTTC

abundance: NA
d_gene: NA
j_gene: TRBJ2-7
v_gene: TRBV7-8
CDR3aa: CASSFEWAPTYEQYF
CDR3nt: TGTGCCAGCAGCTTCGAATGGGCCCCCACCTACGAGCAGTACTTC

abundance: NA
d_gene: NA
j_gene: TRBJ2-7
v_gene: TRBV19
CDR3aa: CASSMFPGEQYF
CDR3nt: TGTGCCAGTAGTATGTTTCCTGGCGAGCAGTACTTC

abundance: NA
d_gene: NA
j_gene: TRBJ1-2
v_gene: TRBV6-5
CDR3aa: CASSSQGYGYTF
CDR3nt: TGTGCCAGCAGTTCACAGGGATACGGCTACACCTTC

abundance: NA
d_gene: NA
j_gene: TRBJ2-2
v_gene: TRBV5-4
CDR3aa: CASSYGANTGELFF
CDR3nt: TGTGCCAGCAGCTACGGGGCGAACACCGGGGAGCTGTTTTTT

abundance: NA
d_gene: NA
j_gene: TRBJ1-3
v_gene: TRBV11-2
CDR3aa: CASSLVRGIGNTIYF
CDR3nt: TGTGCCAGCAGCTTAGTTAGGGGTATCGGAAACACCATATATTTT

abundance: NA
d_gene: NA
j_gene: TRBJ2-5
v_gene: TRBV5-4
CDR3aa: CASSPIAKETQYF
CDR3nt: TGTGCCAGCAGCCCCATAGCGAAAGAGACCCAGTACTTC

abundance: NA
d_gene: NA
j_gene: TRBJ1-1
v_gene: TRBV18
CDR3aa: CASSRSQGVDTEAFF
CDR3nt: TGTGCCAGCTCACGCTCTCAAGGGGTGGACACTGAAGCTTTCTTT

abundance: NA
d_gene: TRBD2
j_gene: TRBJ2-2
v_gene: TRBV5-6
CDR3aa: CASSVLGLAGVYNTGELFF
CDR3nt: TGTGCCAGCAGCGTCTTGGGACTAGCGGGAGTATATAACACCGGGGAGCTGTTTTTT

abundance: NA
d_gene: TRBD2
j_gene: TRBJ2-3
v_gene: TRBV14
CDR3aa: CASSQEFGLAPTDTQYF
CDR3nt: TGTGCCAGCAGCCAAGAGTTTGGACTAGCGCCCACAGATACGCAGTATTTT

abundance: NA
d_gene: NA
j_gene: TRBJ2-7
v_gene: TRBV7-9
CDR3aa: CASSSTGEQYF
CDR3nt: TGTGCCAGCAGCTCGACGGGCGAGCAGTACTTC

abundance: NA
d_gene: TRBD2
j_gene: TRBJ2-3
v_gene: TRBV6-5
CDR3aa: CASSQAGTSAGTQYF
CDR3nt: TGTGCCAGCAGTCAGGCCGGGACTAGCGCGGGTACGCAGTATTTT

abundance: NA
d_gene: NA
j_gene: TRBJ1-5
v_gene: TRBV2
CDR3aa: CASTGGADQPQHF
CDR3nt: TGTGCCAGCACCGGGGGCGCGGATCAGCCCCAGCATTTT

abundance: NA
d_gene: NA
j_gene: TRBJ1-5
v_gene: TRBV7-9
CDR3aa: CASSPMGGNQPQHF
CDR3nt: TGTGCCAGCAGCCCAATGGGGGGGAATCAGCCCCAGCATTTT

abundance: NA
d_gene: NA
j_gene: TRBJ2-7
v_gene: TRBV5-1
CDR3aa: CASSFTGFSYEQYF
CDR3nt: TGCGCCAGCAGCTTTACAGGGTTTTCCTACGAGCAGTACTTC

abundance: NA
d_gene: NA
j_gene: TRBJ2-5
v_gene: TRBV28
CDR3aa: CASRWGPGRQETQYF
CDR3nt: TGTGCCAGCAGGTGGGGGCCAGGGAGACAAGAGACCCAGTACTTC

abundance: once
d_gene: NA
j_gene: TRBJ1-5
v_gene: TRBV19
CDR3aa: CAPYGVNQPQHF
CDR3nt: TGTGCCCCCTACGGGGTAAATCAGCCCCAGCATTTT

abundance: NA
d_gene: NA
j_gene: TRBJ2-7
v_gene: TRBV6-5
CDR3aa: CASRPSSYEQYF
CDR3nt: TGTGCCAGCAGACCAAGCTCCTACGAGCAGTACTTC

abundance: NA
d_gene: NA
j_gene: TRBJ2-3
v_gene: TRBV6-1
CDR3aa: CASSEGADSTDTQYF
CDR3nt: TGTGCCAGCAGTGAAGGGGCCGATAGCACAGATACGCAGTATTTT

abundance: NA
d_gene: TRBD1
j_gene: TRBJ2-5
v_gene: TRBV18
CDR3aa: CASSPLRTGQETQYF
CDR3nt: TGTGCCAGCTCACCACTTAGGACAGGACAAGAGACCCAGTACTTC

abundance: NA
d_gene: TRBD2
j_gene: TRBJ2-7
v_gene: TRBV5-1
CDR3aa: CASSRTSGRESSYEQYF
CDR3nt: TGCGCCAGCAGTCGGACTAGCGGGAGGGAAAGCTCCTACGAGCAGTACTTC

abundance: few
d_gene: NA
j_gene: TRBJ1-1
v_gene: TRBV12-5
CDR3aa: CASARTVNTEAFF
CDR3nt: TGTGCTAGTGCCCGGACAGTTAACACTGAAGCTTTCTTT

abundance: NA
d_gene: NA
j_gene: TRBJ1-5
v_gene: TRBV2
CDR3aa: CASSGSTPYSNQPQHF
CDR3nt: TGTGCCAGCAGTGGGAGCACACCATATAGCAATCAGCCCCAGCATTTT

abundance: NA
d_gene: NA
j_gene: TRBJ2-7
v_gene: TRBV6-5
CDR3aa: CASSPSRSYEQYF
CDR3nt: TGTGCCAGCAGTCCCTCTCGAAGCTACGAGCAGTACTTC

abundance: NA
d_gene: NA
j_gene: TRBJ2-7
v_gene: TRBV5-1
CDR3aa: CASSSGQPYEQYF
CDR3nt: TGCGCCAGCAGCTCGGGACAACCATACGAGCAGTACTTC

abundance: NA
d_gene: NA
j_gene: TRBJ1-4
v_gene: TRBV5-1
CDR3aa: CASSLEGSGEKLFF
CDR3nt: TGCGCCAGCAGCTTGGAAGGGTCGGGGGAAAAACTGTTTTTT

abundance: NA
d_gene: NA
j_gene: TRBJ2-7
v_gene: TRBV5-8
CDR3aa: CASSSSGLFYEQYF
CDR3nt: TGTGCCAGCAGCTCATCGGGGCTATTCTACGAGCAGTACTTC

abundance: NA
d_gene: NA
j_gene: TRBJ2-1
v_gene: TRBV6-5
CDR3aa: CASRPILTAGQGVF
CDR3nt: TGTGCCAGCAGACCAATCTTAACGGCGGGTCAAGGGGTCTTC

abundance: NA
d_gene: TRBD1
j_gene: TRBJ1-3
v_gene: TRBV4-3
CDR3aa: CASSPTVTGTGNTIYF
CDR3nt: TGCGCCAGCAGCCCCACAGTGACAGGGACTGGAAACACCATATATTTT

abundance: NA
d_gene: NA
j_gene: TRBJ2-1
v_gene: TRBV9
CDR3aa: CASSARGGEQFF
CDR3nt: TGTGCCAGCAGCGCCAGGGGTGGTGAGCAGTTCTTC

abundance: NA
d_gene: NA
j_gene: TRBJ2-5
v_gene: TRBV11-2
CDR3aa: CASSGAVQETQYF
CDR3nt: TGTGCCAGCAGCGGGGCGGTGCAAGAGACCCAGTACTTC

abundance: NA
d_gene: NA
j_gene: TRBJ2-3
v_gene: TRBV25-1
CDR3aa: CASSSGGLGDTQYF
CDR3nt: TGTGCCAGCAGCTCCGGCGGGCTAGGGGATACGCAGTATTTT

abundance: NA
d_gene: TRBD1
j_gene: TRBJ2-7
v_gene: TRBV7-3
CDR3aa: CASSPGRDRAYEQYF
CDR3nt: TGTGCCAGCAGTCCCGGCCGGGACAGAGCCTACGAGCAGTACTTC

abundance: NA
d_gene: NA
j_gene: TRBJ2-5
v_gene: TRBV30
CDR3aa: CAWSGTGLVETQYF
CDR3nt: TGTGCCTGGAGTGGAACAGGGCTGGTGGAGACCCAGTACTTC